This T cell receptor (beta chain) is drawn from a study of Ad26.COV2.S vaccination and SARS-CoV-2 variants. Some clones are missing from TCRdb's copy, which holds only in-frame ones; the method was immunoSEQ multiplex PCR. There are about 410,000 clones in the sample; around 93% occur only once, and around 1.7% lies in the top ten. Regarding this clone: Its target is unknown.

Study outcomes and limitations: Responses of spike-specific T cells (both CD8+ and CD4+) reportedly showed substantial breadth after vaccination.

The sample's treatment: about 20 received Ad26.COV2.S at low or high dose, single or two shots; 5 received placebo; per-sample allocation not given. Sampling happened 63 days after the first vaccine or placebo injection. SARS-CoV-2 spike from the Wuhan strain was encoded by the vaccine, an Ad26 vector. The sequences come from peripheral blood, collected in a trial of Ad26.COV2.S vaccine versus placebo. The clonotype comes from a person aged 18-60 years who received the Ad26.COV2.S COVID-19 vaccine or a placebo.

In DNA, the CDR3 is TGTGCCAGCAGTTACTCGGGGGAGAGGGAGACCCAGTACTTC. It yields the protein CASSYSGERETQYF. The chain is built from TRBV6-5 and TRBJ2-5; D could derive from TRBD1 or TRBD2 (5 bases each). CDR1 and CDR2 from the germline V gene are MNHEY and SVGAGI. There are 14 residues in the CDR3. With 0 bases removed from V and 5 bases from J, the gap between germline ends came to 10 bases.